This T cell receptor (beta chain) was found in a study of human T cells and chemical hapten exposure. About the study: Small differences in pooled library volume mainly drove the variation in TCR yields per sample. Findings and limits, study-wide: Expanded TCRs created a significantly greater count of big CDR3 similarity clusters than controls did.

Documented time point: patch test 2, 6 weeks after DPC sensitization. Specified treatment: therapeutic diphenylcyclopropenone sensitization with weekly scalp DPC. Blood draws came before every patch-test application. MiXCR was run by TCRdb on the RACE reads, yielding one entry per CDR3 protein. The sample lists around 80,000 distinct CDR3 sequences; less than 8% were seen once. The CDR3 contains 14 residues. The germline V gene has CDR1 SGHNT and CDR2 YENEEA. V was clipped by 3 bases and J by 3 bases, with 11 bases between them. The sample holds many counts of this clonotype. Its specificity is not known.

This sequence was found in a woman aged 25 to 39 with alopecia areata. Some clones in this sample may be carry-over from other donors' samples. This chain links TRBV11-3 with TRBJ1-1; D gene unclear. Sequencing used whole blood, obtained in connection with sensitization to the hapten diphenylcyclopropenone (DPC). CDR3 bases: TGTGCCAGCAGCTTTATTCTAAGGGACACTGAAGCTTTCTTT. It is translated as CASSFILRDTEAFF.